The 22 T cell receptor beta chains below come from one sample, sequenced in a study of beta chain features in type 1 diabetes. Expressed TCRB transcripts got sequenced, as all isolated RNA was reverse transcribed. Sequenced by immunoSEQ multiplex PCR; TCRdb stores in-frame clones only, minus some. Of some 250,000 clones in the sample, 25% to 30% were seen once. The material sequenced was central memory CD4+ T cells from blood. Receptors were obtained from a man under 40 in good health.

This clone occurred a few times. The chain is built from TRBV11-3 and TRBJ2-3; D is tentatively TRBD1 or TRBD2 (5 bases each). The CDR3 runs 15 residues. Trimming stripped 5 bases from V and 0 bases from J, with 12 bases between. Germline loops: CDR1 SGHNT, CDR2 YENEEA. CDR3 sequence: CASSPEGSSTDTQYF. As DNA, the CDR3 is TGTGCCAGCAGCCCCGAGGGGTCTAGCACAGATACGCAGTATTTT.

The chain joins TRBV5-8 to TRBJ1-2; D remains ambiguous. V lost 5 bases and J lost 8, with 13 bases in between. CDR1 SGHTS and CDR2 YDEGEE come from the germline V gene. CDR3 size: 12 residues. DNA for the CDR3: TGTGCCAGCAGTCAACGGACCAGGGGCTACACCTTC. It yields the protein CASSQRTRGYTF.

The genes are TRBV15 and TRBJ1-3; D perhaps matches TRBD1 (5 bases). Between the trimmed V and J ends, which lost 1 base and 4 bases, there was a span of 8 bases. The CDR3 runs to 14 residues. CDR1 LNHNV and CDR2 YYDKDF come from the germline V gene (reference sequence). The CDR3 sequence is CATSRGKGGNTIYF. CDR3 DNA: TGTGCCACCAGCAGAGGAAAGGGGGGAAACACCATATATTTT.

The chain recombines TRBV27 with TRBJ1-1; 10 bases align to TRBD1. The V and J ends lost 4 bases and 5 bases, in that order; junction bases with no gene match: 4. From germline, CDR1 is MNHEY and CDR2 SMNVEV (reference sequence). This CDR3 has 14 amino acids. The CDR3 coding sequence is TGTGCCAGCAGTTCCCGGGACAGGGGAACTGAAGCTTTCTTT. Encoded protein: CASSSRDRGTEAFF.

The chain links TRBV2 to TRBJ1-2; D not certain. The CDR3 contains 13 residues. The V gene's germline CDR1 is SNHLY and CDR2 FYNNEI. V was cut by 4 bases and J by 4 bases, with 10 bases left in between. DNA of the CDR3: TGTGCCAGCAGTGGTGAACAATCCTATGGCTACACCTTC. Translating it yields CASSGEQSYGYTF.

This clone was counted a few times. The rearrangement uses TRBV7-2 and TRBJ2-7; D is possibly TRBD1 or TRBD2 (5 bases each). From germline, CDR1 is SGHTA and CDR2 FQGNSA. This CDR3 has 13 residues. V gave up 5 bases and J gave up 3 bases, with 11 bases separating them. CDR3 coding DNA: TGTGCCAGCAGCCCCAGGGACGGCTACGAGCAGTACTTC. Residues: CASSPRDGYEQYF.

V and J are TRBV7-9 and TRBJ2-7; D remains unclear. This CDR3 is built from 12 residues. Germline assignment: CDR1 SEHNR and CDR2 FQNEAQ (reference sequence). The V end lost 1 base, the J end lost 5 bases, and 6 bases lay between the germline ends. CDR3 sequence: CASSLVEDEQYF. CDR3 coding DNA: TGTGCCAGCAGCTTAGTAGAGGACGAGCAGTACTTC.

The chain couples TRBV4-3 to TRBJ2-3; unclear D gene. V was cut by 2 bases and J by 2 bases, with 8 bases left in between. The germline gives CDR1 LGHNA, CDR2 YSLEER. The CDR3 sequence is 14 residues long. This CDR3 is CASSQFQLTDTQYF. DNA of the CDR3: TGCGCCAGCAGCCAATTTCAGCTCACAGATACGCAGTATTTT.

This clone was observed at least ten times. The rearrangement links TRBV28 to TRBJ2-3; 9 positions agree with TRBD2. The CDR3 runs 16 residues. V lost 5 bases, J lost 3 bases, and 9 bases stayed unmatched. CDR1 is MDHEN, CDR2 SYDVKM, per germline. The CDR3 here is CASSLTSSGTTDTQYF. The DNA of the CDR3 is TGTGCCAGCAGTCTGACTTCTAGCGGGACAACAGATACGCAGTATTTT.

The rearrangement joins TRBV7-9 to TRBJ2-5; D ambiguous. Germline V gives CDR1 SEHNR, CDR2 FQNEAQ (reference sequence). The CDR3 consists of 15 residues. With 2 bases removed from V and 1 base from J, the gap between germline ends came to 11 bases. The CDR3 loop reads CASSLWSRTQETQYF. The CDR3 DNA reads TGTGCCAGCAGCTTATGGAGTAGAACCCAAGAGACCCAGTACTTC. The full variable domain, with the rest looked up from reference TRBV7-9 and TRBJ2-5, is DTGVSQNPRHKITKRGQNVTFRCDPISEHNRLYWYRQTLGQGPEFLTYFQNEAQLEKSRLLSDRFSAERPKGSFSTLEIQRTEQGDSAMYLCASSLWSRTQETQYFGPGTRLLVL.

This rearrangement joins TRBV5-6 to TRBJ2-5; 9 positions agree with TRBD1. CDR3 length: 15 amino acids. Looked up from germline, CDR1 is SGHDT and CDR2 is YYEEEE. Trimming cost V 0 bases and J 3 bases; bases outside gene matches: 3. The CDR3 is CASSLEQGAKETQYF. The CDR3 nucleotides read TGTGCCAGCAGCTTGGAACAGGGGGCTAAAGAGACCCAGTACTTC.

This clone was seen only a few times. J is TRBJ2-5 and V is TRBV29-1; D is uncertain. Germline CDR1 and CDR2: SQVTM and ANQGSEA. Trimming removed 7 bases from V and 6 bases from J, with 12 bases in between. This CDR3 is 11 amino acids long. The CDR3 loop is CSATGSQTQYF. The CDR3 bases are TGCAGCGCCACGGGCAGCCAGACCCAGTACTTC.

This chain connects TRBV29-1 to TRBJ2-3, with D perhaps TRBD1 (5 bases). The CDR3 consists of 13 residues. Germline V gene sequence: CDR1 SQVTM, CDR2 ANQGSEA. Trimming took 7 bases from V and 4 from J, leaving 15 bases between them. CDR3 in amino acids: CSADSEAADTQYF. The CDR3 DNA reads TGCAGCGCCGACAGCGAGGCAGCAGATACGCAGTATTTT.

This clone appeared a few times. The chain joins TRBV7-8 to TRBJ2-3; D not resolved. The CDR3 loop spans 13 amino acids. Between the trimmed V and J ends, which lost 4 bases and 4 bases, there was a span of 9 bases. CDR1 and CDR2 from the germline V gene are SGHVS and FQNEAQ. The DNA for the CDR3 is TGTGCCAGCAGCTCGAGTACGGCAGATACGCAGTATTTT. It encodes CASSSSTADTQYF.

The gene calls are TRBV2 and TRBJ2-5; D ambiguous. Deletions cut 5 bases from V and 5 bases from J, with 12 bases between. CDR1 SNHLY and CDR2 FYNNEI come from the germline V gene. The CDR3 runs to 13 residues. CDR3 nucleotide sequence: TGTGCCAGCAGTTGGCGGCAAGGGGAGACCCAGTACTTC. It yields the protein CASSWRQGETQYF.

This clone showed up just once. The chain has TRBV28 and TRBJ2-1; 12 nucleotides align to TRBD2. V was clipped by 5 bases and J by 8 bases; unmatched bases: 7. The germline V gene encodes CDR1 MDHEN and CDR2 SYDVKM. The CDR3 sequence is 15 residues long. Here the CDR3 reads CASSLRLAGEHEQFF. In nucleotides, the CDR3 is TGTGCCAGCAGTCTCCGACTAGCGGGAGAACATGAGCAGTTCTTC. Variable domain in full (rest from reference TRBV28 and TRBJ2-1): DVKVTQSSRYLVKRTGEKVFLECVQDMDHENMFWYRQDPGLGLRLIYFSYDVKMKEKGDIPEGYSVSREKKERFSLILESASTNQTSMYLCASSLRLAGEHEQFFGPGTRLTVL.

In its sample, this clone was seen a few times. V is TRBV25-1 and J is TRBJ1-2, with TRBD1 matching 7 bases. This CDR3 spans 16 amino acids. With 2 bases clipped from V and 0 bases from J, the junction kept 6 bases outside the gene matches. The germline gives CDR1 MGHDK, CDR2 SYGVNS. The CDR3 spells CASSEPGTASNYGYTF. CDR3 sequence (DNA): TGTGCCAGCAGTGAACCCGGGACAGCTTCTAACTATGGCTACACCTTC.

J is TRBJ2-1 and V is TRBV30, with 9 nucleotides matching TRBD2. Germline CDR1 GTSNPN, CDR2 SVGIG (reference sequence). The CDR3 is 15 amino acids. V shed 4 bases, J shed 4 bases, and the junction held 8 bases outside the gene matches. This CDR3 is CAWKVLLAGYNEQFF. CDR3 nucleotides: TGTGCCTGGAAAGTTTTGCTAGCGGGATACAATGAGCAGTTCTTC.

This rearrangement joins TRBV9 to TRBJ2-1, with 8 bases lining up with TRBD2. V gave up 0 bases and J gave up 2 bases; unmatched junction bases: 7. CDR3 length equals 17 residues. Germline V lookup: CDR1 SGDLS, CDR2 YYNGEE. The CDR3 here is CASSVEAGVVTYNEQFF. For the CDR3, the DNA is TGTGCCAGCAGCGTAGAAGCGGGAGTGGTAACCTACAATGAGCAGTTCTTC.

This clone was observed a few times. This chain connects TRBV7-2 to TRBJ2-2; D remains unclear. The CDR3 has 12 amino acids. The germline V and J ends were trimmed by 1 base and 7 bases, with 4 bases remaining between them. The germline V gene has CDR1 SGHTA and CDR2 FQGNSA. The CDR3 bases are TGTGCCAGCAGCTTAGTTGGCGGGGAGCTGTTTTTT. It encodes CASSLVGGELFF.

The table lists this clone with many counts. This chain uses TRBV7-9 with TRBJ2-2; no reliable D call. This CDR3 contains 14 residues. Looked up from germline, CDR1 is SEHNR and CDR2 is FQNEAQ (reference sequence). Deletions cut 3 bases from V and 3 bases from J, with 8 bases between. CDR3 sequence (DNA): TGTGCCAGCAGCTTCTCAAGGGACACCGGGGAGCTGTTTTTT. It is translated as CASSFSRDTGELFF.

V gene TRBV9 combines with J gene TRBJ2-1, with a tentative D call TRBD2 (5 bases). Germline CDR1 and CDR2: SGDLS and YYNGEE. The V gene lost 4 bases and the J gene lost 3 bases, with 11 bases spanning the gap. The CDR3 loop spans 14 amino acids. The CDR3 bases are TGTGCCAGCAGCATGGACTCCGTCTACAATGAGCAGTTCTTC. Translated, it gives CASSMDSVYNEQFF.